These 23 T cell receptor beta chains originate from one sample sequenced in a study of T cells after yellow fever vaccination. TCRdb passed the 5' RACE reads through MiXCR, listing each CDR3 protein once. Here the sample spans around 320,000 distinct CDR3 sequences, around 11% being singletons. The sample consisted of CD4+ T cells sorted from PBMCs, taken 45 days after the yellow fever booster vaccination. Receptors were obtained from a man younger than 35 who received the YFV17D yellow fever vaccine.

This clonotype was found many times. CDR3 nucleotides: TGTGCCAGCAGCCGAGGCACAGGGGCGGCTGGCACTGAAGCTTTCTTT. The encoded protein is CASSRGTGAAGTEAFF. This chain uses TRBV4-2 with TRBJ1-1; 7 nucleotides line up with TRBD1. The V segment lost 4 bases and the J segment 4 bases; nucleotides outside the gene matches: 12. Per germline, CDR1 LGHNA and CDR2 YNFKEQ. The CDR3 is 16 amino acids.

This clonotype was seen ten or more times. This chain connects TRBV20-1 to TRBJ1-2; D gene uncertain. CDR1 DFQATT and CDR2 SNEGSKA come from the germline V gene (reference sequence). V lost 5 bases and J lost 3, with 10 bases in between. The CDR3 extends over 12 amino acids. In nucleotides, the CDR3 is TGCAGTGCTCCGGGGTCTGACTATGGCTACACCTTC. It is translated as CSAPGSDYGYTF.

The rearrangement joins TRBV11-3 to TRBJ2-3; 7 nucleotides line up with TRBD1. The CDR3 contains 13 residues. Germline CDR1 reads SGHNT; CDR2 reads YENEEA. V lost 5 bases to trimming and J lost 2 bases; unmatched junction nucleotides: 1. In DNA form, the CDR3 reads TGTGCCAGCAGCGGACAGGACACAGATACGCAGTATTTT. This gives the protein CASSGQDTDTQYF.

The chain carries TRBV6-6 and TRBJ1-3, with D perhaps matching TRBD1 (5 bases). The CDR3 extends over 12 amino acids. Trimming removed 1 base at V and 8 bases at J, with 6 bases between. Germline CDR1 and CDR2: MNHNY and SVGAGI (reference sequence). The CDR3 reads CASSYWGDTIYF. Here the CDR3 DNA reads TGTGCCAGCAGTTACTGGGGGGACACCATATATTTT.

This clonotype turned up a few times. The V gene is TRBV6-1, the J gene TRBJ2-7; D assignment may be TRBD1 or TRBD2 (5 bases each). Trimming shortened V by 8 bases and J by 6 bases, and 17 bases separated the two germline ends. The CDR3 spans 13 residues. Germline CDR1 and CDR2: MNHNS and SASEGT. The chain's CDR3 is CASRGPGRGEQYV. CDR3 bases: TGTGCCAGCCGGGGCCCAGGGAGAGGCGAGCAGTACGTC.

V is TRBV29-1 and J is TRBJ2-3; 7 positions match TRBD1. In germline, CDR1 is SQVTM, CDR2 ANQGSEA. The CDR3 has 15 residues. Trimming cost V 7 bases and J 0 bases; bases outside gene matches: 10. DNA of the CDR3: TGCAGCGCCCTGACAGGGACATTTAGCACAGATACGCAGTATTTT. The encoded protein is CSALTGTFSTDTQYF.

This clonotype was detected only a few times. One junction end disagrees with the germline gene, perhaps due to a read error. This chain connects TRBV20-1 to TRBJ2-6; 10 bases are a match to TRBD1. The CDR3 is 18 amino acids. Germline assignment: CDR1 DFQATT and CDR2 SNEGSKA (reference sequence). CDR3 sequence (DNA): TGCAGTGCTAGGGGGACAGGGGAAGTCTTATCTGAGGCCAACGTCCTGACTTTC. Translation gives CSARGTGEVLSEANVLTF.

There are many counts of this clonotype. This chain links TRBV20-1 with TRBJ2-3; 8 bases align to TRBD1. This CDR3 spans 12 amino acids. Trimming at V came to 5 bases and at J to 3 bases, leaving 1 base not matched to a gene. Germline assignment: CDR1 DFQATT and CDR2 SNEGSKA (reference sequence). The CDR3 sequence is CSAGDRTDTQYF. The CDR3 nucleotides are TGCAGTGCTGGGGACAGGACAGATACGCAGTATTTT.

Many counts were recorded for this clonotype. The chain links TRBV5-1 to TRBJ2-5, with TRBD1 identical over 7 bases. With V trimmed by 0 bases and J by 1 base, 9 bases remained unmatched. This CDR3 is 17 amino acids long. In germline, CDR1 is SGHRS, CDR2 YFSETQ. The CDR3 nucleotides read TGCGCCAGCAGCTTGGCAATAACAGGGGTTTCCCAAGAGACCCAGTACTTC. This translates into CASSLAITGVSQETQYF.

This clonotype was observed a handful of times. The chain links TRBV27 to TRBJ2-3; D is undetermined. CDR1 and CDR2 from the germline V gene are MNHEY and SMNVEV (reference sequence). Trimming left V 3 bases short and J 0 bases short, with 7 bases between. The CDR3 has 14 amino acids. CDR3 residues: CASSFGYSTDTQYF. As DNA, the CDR3 is TGTGCCAGCAGTTTTGGTTATAGCACAGATACGCAGTATTTT.

The chain carries TRBV28 and TRBJ1-3; D not resolved. This CDR3 spans 15 amino acids. V dropped 1 base and J dropped 1 base, with 8 bases sitting between them. Germline values: CDR1 MDHEN, CDR2 SYDVKM. The CDR3 DNA reads as TGTGCCAGCAGTTTATTTTCAGGTTCTGGAAACACCATATATTTT. It yields the protein CASSLFSGSGNTIYF.

Only a few counts were recorded for this clonotype. The CDR3 loop is CASSDLQGSSTDTQYF. The CDR3 DNA reads TGTGCCAGCTCAGACCTCCAGGGATCTAGCACAGATACGCAGTATTTT. The chain employs TRBV18 and TRBJ2-3, with D perhaps TRBD1 (5 bases). V gave up 5 bases and J gave up 0 bases, with 15 bases separating them. The CDR3 totals 16 residues. Germline lookup yields CDR1 KGHSH and CDR2 LQKENI. The variable domain in full, completed from reference TRBV18 and TRBJ2-3, reads NAGVMQNPRHLVRRRGQEARLRCSPMKGHSHVYWYRQLPEEGLKFMVYLQKENIIDESGMPKERFSAEFPKEGPSILRIQQVVRGDSAAYFCASSDLQGSSTDTQYFGPGTRLTVL.

This clonotype was counted at least ten times. The chain is built from TRBV5-6 and TRBJ2-3, with TRBD2 matching over 14 bases. V shed 0 bases and J 3 bases; nucleotides not matched to a gene: 6. The CDR3 runs to 18 residues. The germline V gene has CDR1 SGHDT and CDR2 YYEEEE. DNA of the CDR3: TGTGCCAGCAGCTTGGGACTAGCGGGGGGGCTTGGGACAGATACGCAGTATTTT. It codes for CASSLGLAGGLGTDTQYF.

The sample holds many counts of this clonotype. The gene calls are TRBV12-3 or TRBV12-4 and TRBJ1-5, with D maybe TRBD1 (6 bases). V was clipped by 6 bases and J by 3 bases, with 12 bases between them. This CDR3 has 14 residues. The CDR3 sequence is CASRTGTINQPQHF. CDR3 sequence (DNA): TGTGCCAGCAGAACCGGGACAATCAATCAGCCCCAGCATTTT.

The rearrangement links TRBV5-6 to TRBJ1-3; D remains unclear. Germline-derived CDR1 and CDR2 are SGHDT and YYEEEE. This CDR3 region has 15 residues. With 2 bases removed from V and 4 bases from J, the gap between germline ends came to 13 bases. In DNA form, the CDR3 reads TGTGCCAGCAGCTTAGGTTCCGGCCCCGGAAACACCATATATTTT. It yields the protein CASSLGSGPGNTIYF.

This clonotype was seen more than once but under ten times. V and J are TRBV25-1 and TRBJ2-4; perhaps TRBD2 as D (6 bases). The V gene lost 3 bases and the J gene lost 9 bases, with 12 bases spanning the gap. This CDR3 is built from 13 residues. Germline assignment: CDR1 MGHDK and CDR2 SYGVNS. CDR3 protein: CASSDGGGGIQYF. DNA for the CDR3: TGTGCCAGCAGTGACGGGGGAGGAGGCATTCAGTACTTC. Full variable domain (outside the CDR3, taken from reference TRBV25-1 and TRBJ2-4): EADIYQTPRYLVIGTGKKITLECSQTMGHDKMYWYQQDPGMELHLIHYSYGVNSTEKGDLSSESTVSRIRTEHFPLTLESARPSHTSQYLCASSDGGGGIQYFGAGTRLSVL.

CDR3 protein: CASKRFSGGLTGELFF. CDR3 DNA: TGTGCCAGCAAACGTTTTAGCGGGGGGCTCACCGGGGAGCTGTTTTTT. The chain joins TRBV6-5 to TRBJ2-2, with 10 bases that match TRBD2. Trimming cost V 7 bases and J 4 bases; bases outside gene matches: 9. Germline values: CDR1 MNHEY, CDR2 SVGAGI. The CDR3 has 16 amino acids.

This chain uses TRBV18 with TRBJ2-1, with D unclear. V lost 1 base, J lost 2 bases, and 6 bases lay in between. Looked up from germline, CDR1 is KGHSH and CDR2 is LQKENI. This CDR3 contains 14 residues. The CDR3 DNA is TGTGCCAGCTCACCACGCGCCCCCTACAATGAGCAGTTCTTC. Translated: CASSPRAPYNEQFF.

This chain connects TRBV7-2 to TRBJ2-2; perhaps TRBD1 as D (6 bases). The V end lost 1 base, the J end lost 7 bases, and 13 bases lay between the germline ends. Germline CDR1 and CDR2: SGHTA and FQGNSA. This CDR3 is 15 amino acids long. The CDR3 sequence: CASSLDGTIFGELFF. CDR3 sequence (DNA): TGTGCCAGCAGCTTAGACGGGACAATCTTCGGGGAGCTGTTTTTT.

There are a few counts of this clonotype. The chain is built from TRBV5-4 and TRBJ2-7, with a tentative D call TRBD2 (6 bases). This CDR3 is built from 15 residues. The V gene lost 0 bases and the J gene lost 2 bases, with 12 bases spanning the gap. CDR1 and CDR2 from the germline V gene are SGHNT and YYREEE (reference sequence). CDR3 sequence reads: CASSLAAGPPYEQYF. The CDR3, as DNA: TGTGCCAGCAGCTTGGCGGCGGGGCCCCCCTACGAGCAGTACTTC.

V is TRBV6-6 and J is TRBJ2-7; D uncertain. The CDR3 consists of 13 residues. Germline V lookup: CDR1 MNHNY, CDR2 SVGAGI (reference sequence). V was clipped by 0 bases and J by 6 bases, with 9 bases between them. DNA for the CDR3: TGTGCCAGCAGTTACTCTCCGGACCTCGAGCAGTACGTC. It encodes CASSYSPDLEQYV.

The chain combines TRBV2 with TRBJ2-7; the D call may be TRBD1 or TRBD2 (5 bases each). Looked up from germline, CDR1 is SNHLY and CDR2 is FYNNEI. The CDR3 covers 13 residues. Deletions cut 11 bases from V and 3 bases from J, with 17 bases between. CDR3 coding DNA: TGTGCCTCCTCCCGGGACGGATTCTACGAGCAGTACTTC. Its translation: CASSRDGFYEQYF.

This clonotype appeared a few times. As DNA, the CDR3 is TGTGCCAGCAGCCAAGGAGATAGGCAGGGACGCGCTTTCTTT. Translating it yields CASSQGDRQGRAFF. This chain connects TRBV3-1 to TRBJ1-1; D perhaps matches TRBD1 (5 bases). Trimming pared 1 base from V and 11 bases from J, leaving 17 bases between. CDR3 length: 14 residues. Germline CDR1 LGHDT, CDR2 YNNKEL (reference sequence).